The next 19 T cell receptor beta chains were all read from a single sample in a study. TCRdb analysed the 5' RACE reads with MiXCR anew, one entry per CDR3 protein. The profile shows just under 65,000 distinct CDR3 sequences, roughly 23% of them singletons. Sequencing was carried out using memory CD4+ T cells sorted from a lymph node. Noted subset: memory CD4+ T cells, CD4+CD45RO+CD25-. These receptors were taken from a female donor with breast cancer.

This clonotype showed up many times. The chain links TRBV7-9 to TRBJ2-5, with TRBD2 matching over 10 bases. The junction had 4 bases not matched to a gene; V was cut back by 1 base and J by 5 bases. From germline, CDR1 is SEHNR and CDR2 FQNEAQ (reference sequence). The CDR3 contains 15 residues. The CDR3 here is CASSLVGLAAETQYF. In nucleotides, the CDR3 is TGTGCCAGCAGCTTAGTCGGACTAGCGGCGGAGACCCAGTACTTC.

This clonotype came up many times. A read error may explain this, as a much larger clone is one base away. The chain couples TRBV20-1 to TRBJ2-5; D not resolved. Germline V gene sequence: CDR1 DFQATT, CDR2 SNEGSKA (reference sequence). This CDR3 has 12 amino acids. The CDR3 DNA follows: TGCAGGGCCGGACCCCGGGCAGAGACCCAGTACTTC. Protein product: CRAGPRAETQYF.

With respect to this clonotype: The junction and the germline gene differ at one end; a read error may be behind it. J is TRBJ1-5 and V is TRBV5-6; D not resolved. CDR3 length: 12 residues. Germline-derived CDR1 and CDR2 are SGHDT and YYEEEE. In DNA, the CDR3 is TGTGCCAGCAGCTTAGGGAGTCAGCCCCTGCATTTT. It yields the protein CASSLGSQPLHF.

The V gene is TRBV9, the J gene TRBJ1-1; TRBD1 might be the D (5 bases). The CDR3 spans 14 residues. The germline gives CDR1 SGDLS, CDR2 YYNGEE. Deletions cut 2 bases from V and 11 bases from J, with 19 bases between. CDR3: CASSVQGLREPAFF. DNA of the CDR3: TGTGCCAGCAGCGTCCAGGGCCTCCGGGAGCCTGCTTTCTTT.

This clonotype was seen only a few times. V and J are TRBV5-5 and TRBJ2-7; unclear D gene. Germline V gene lookup returns CDR1 SGHKS and CDR2 YYEKEE (reference sequence). The length of the CDR3 is 12 residues. Trimming shortened V by 4 bases and J by 7 bases, and 12 bases separated the two germline ends. The CDR3 loop is CASSLEIGEQYF. The CDR3 nucleotides are TGTGCCAGCAGCCTCGAAATAGGGGAGCAGTACTTC.

In the case of this clonotype: One end of the junction does not line up with germline, which may come from a read error. V usage is TRBV24-1 and J usage is TRBJ2-7, with 11 bases fitting TRBD1. The CDR3 runs 16 residues. Germline CDR1 is KGHDR and CDR2 is SFDVKD. The CDR3 DNA reads TGTGCCACCGGTGATTTCGGGACAGGGGGTTCCTACGAGCAGTACTTC. Its translation: CATGDFGTGGSYEQYF.

This chain uses TRBV28 with TRBJ1-1; D may be TRBD1 (5 bases). The CDR3 runs 16 residues. Germline assignment: CDR1 MDHEN and CDR2 SYDVKM. V gave up 5 bases and J gave up 4 bases, with 20 bases separating them. CDR3: CASSPTGTFIVTEAFF. In DNA, the CDR3 is TGTGCCAGCAGTCCAACCGGGACTTTCATTGTCACTGAAGCTTTCTTT.

The rearrangement joins TRBV5-1 to TRBJ1-5; D unclear. This CDR3 has 15 amino acids. The V gene's germline CDR1 is SGHRS and CDR2 YFSETQ. V lost 7 bases and J 2 bases, leaving 16 bases between the germline ends. The CDR3 spells CASRRDMGGNQPQHF. For the CDR3, the DNA is TGCGCCAGCCGACGAGACATGGGTGGCAATCAGCCCCAGCATTTT.

This chain joins TRBV19 and TRBJ2-1; TRBD1 aligns across 9 bases. Germline V CDR1 and CDR2: LNHDA, SQIVND (reference sequence). This CDR3 has 15 amino acids. V lost 5 bases to trimming and J lost 8 bases; unmatched junction nucleotides: 10. The CDR3 DNA follows: TGTGCCAGTAGTTTTGGGACAGGGTTCTCTTATGAGCAGTTCTTC. It is translated as CASSFGTGFSYEQFF. Full variable domain (outside the CDR3, taken from reference TRBV19 and TRBJ2-1): DGGITQSPKYLFRKEGQNVTLSCEQNLNHDAMYWYRQDPGQGLRLIYYSQIVNDFQKGDIAEGYSVSREKKESFPLTVTSAQKNPTAFYLCASSFGTGFSYEQFFGPGTRLTVL.

Notes on this clonotype: A much larger clone lies one base from this, so it may be a read error. This chain connects TRBV5-1 to TRBJ2-7; D is unresolved. Deletions cut 6 bases from V and 4 bases from J, with 17 bases between. The CDR3 has 14 amino acids. Looked up from germline, CDR1 is SGHRS and CDR2 is YFSETQ. CDR3 bases: TGCGCCAGCATCCCGGGCCAGGAAGTTTACGAGCAGTACTTC. Its translation is CASIPGQEVYEQYF.

This clonotype was recorded a few times. The chain uses TRBV5-1 and TRBJ1-2; the D gene is possibly TRBD1 (5 bases). The CDR3 totals 13 residues. The V end lost 4 bases, the J end lost 4 bases, and 11 bases lay between the germline ends. Germline V gene data show CDR1 as SGHRS and CDR2 as YFSETQ. The DNA of the CDR3 is TGCGCCAGCAGCCAGGACAAGACCTATGGCTACACCTTC. It specifies CASSQDKTYGYTF.

This clonotype occurred many times. The chain has TRBV9 and TRBJ1-1; the D is unclear. Germline loops: CDR1 SGDLS, CDR2 YYNGEE. The V end lost 0 bases, the J end lost 1 base, and 13 bases lay between the germline ends. The CDR3 runs 16 residues. Here the CDR3 DNA reads TGTGCCAGCAGCGTAGGAATGCCGGGGTCGAACACTGAAGCTTTCTTT. Its translation: CASSVGMPGSNTEAFF.

This clonotype has a handful of counts. The rearrangement links TRBV7-2 to TRBJ2-6; 12 bases align to TRBD1. Germline loops: CDR1 SGHTA, CDR2 FQGNSA. With 3 bases clipped from V and 0 bases from J, the junction kept 9 bases outside the gene matches. This CDR3 comprises 20 residues. DNA of the CDR3: TGTGCCAGCAGCTTTAGGGGCCGGGACAGGGGGCGCTCTGGGGCCAACGTCCTGACTTTC. As protein: CASSFRGRDRGRSGANVLTF.

This clonotype occurred many times. V and J are TRBV29-1 and TRBJ2-3; 8 bases align to TRBD1. V trimming: 7 bases; J trimming: 4 bases; junction bases outside the gene matches: 4. This CDR3 comprises 12 residues. In germline, CDR1 is SQVTM, CDR2 ANQGSEA. CDR3 DNA: TGCAGCGGGGGACAGGTTCCAGATACGCAGTATTTT. It specifies CSGGQVPDTQYF.

The V call is TRBV5-6, the J call TRBJ1-5; D is unclear. Germline values: CDR1 SGHDT, CDR2 YYEEEE. The CDR3 totals 15 residues. Deletions cut 4 bases from V and 4 bases from J, with 15 bases between. The CDR3 is CASSLRPGVNQPQHF. In nucleotides, the CDR3 is TGTGCCAGCAGCCTCCGGCCAGGAGTAAATCAGCCCCAGCATTTT.

The chain joins TRBV5-1 to TRBJ1-2, with D hard to call. This CDR3 has 13 amino acids. Germline assignment: CDR1 SGHRS and CDR2 YFSETQ. With 4 bases removed from V and 2 bases from J, the gap between germline ends came to 9 bases. Written as DNA, the CDR3 is TGCGCCAGCAGCGAGACACTGAACTATGGCTACACCTTC. It codes for CASSETLNYGYTF.

Concerning this clonotype: The germline gene is not matched at one end of the junction; a read error may be the cause. The genes are TRBV4-1 and TRBJ2-4; D not resolved. The germline V gene encodes CDR1 MGHRA and CDR2 YSYEKL. The CDR3 runs to 16 residues. DNA for the CDR3: TGCGCCAGCAGCCAACTGAACCTATTAACCAAAAACATTCAGCACTTC. Protein sequence: CASSQLNLLTKNIQHF.

This clonotype was recorded at least ten times. The chain links TRBV20-1 to TRBJ2-7; D gene unclear. Germline V lookup: CDR1 DFQATT, CDR2 SNEGSKA (reference sequence). CDR3 size: 11 residues. V was clipped by 3 bases and J by 4 bases, with 7 bases between them. Here the CDR3 reads CSASGPYEQYF. DNA for the CDR3: TGCAGTGCTAGCGGACCATACGAGCAGTACTTC.

At least ten counts were recorded for this clonotype. The chain combines TRBV5-1 with TRBJ2-1, with D possibly matching TRBD2 (6 bases). The germline CDR1 and CDR2 sequences are SGHRS and YFSETQ. This CDR3 contains 14 residues. V lost 4 bases to trimming and J lost 2 bases, with 10 bases between them. CDR3 residues: CASSPRLAYNEQFF. In DNA, the CDR3 is TGCGCCAGCAGCCCCCGACTAGCCTACAATGAGCAGTTCTTC.